The text below deals with one T cell receptor (beta chain). Its antigen is as yet unknown. Genomic DNA per cell subset filled all wells of several immunoSEQ plates. Replicate sorted-subset PCRs were loaded with around 200 ng DNA, 30,000 or so T cell genomes. Assay: immunoSEQ multiplex PCR; the TCRdb copy retains only in-frame clones and omits some. Of some 2,000,000 clones in the sample, under 97% are singletons; the top ten hold less than 0.15%. The data were obtained in a study of shared clonotypes between healthy human individuals. Regarding the study as a whole: Among the subsets, naive ones generally showed larger estimated richness than memory ones. Several donors shared approximately 5% of their naive CD4 clonotypes.

The V end lost 10 bases, the J end lost 1 base, and 10 bases lay between the germline ends. The CDR3 covers 12 residues. Per the germline V gene, CDR1 is ENHRY and CDR2 is SYGVKD. V usage is TRBV10-3 and J usage is TRBJ1-1; no definite D call. Sequences were obtained from naive CD4+ T cells sorted from blood. The subset here: CD45RA+ positively selected. The sequence was collected from a man between 18 and 29 years old in good health. The CDR3 nucleotides read TGTGCCACCGGAAGATCGAACACTGAAGCTTTCTTT. It yields the protein CATGRSNTEAFF.